A single sample gave rise to the 24 T cell receptor beta chains below, sequenced in a study of OX40 agonist ivuxolimab in advanced cancers. Generated by immunoSEQ multiplex PCR, the TCRdb table keeps only in-frame clones and is missing some. The sample includes 80,000 to 95,000 clones, under 95% of them seen just once. The sample in question was CD4+ or CD8+ T cells sorted from blood, obtained in a trial of the OX40 agonist ivuxolimab. Source of these receptors: an adult with an advanced solid tumor such as melanoma, head and neck, liver or kidney cancer.

This clone was recorded once. The CDR3 sequence: CASNGRGQPQHF. The CDR3 DNA follows: TGTGCCAGCAACGGAAGAGGTCAGCCCCAGCATTTT. The rearrangement joins TRBV6-6 to TRBJ1-5; D not certain. Deletions cut 7 bases from V and 6 bases from J, with 10 bases between. CDR1 and CDR2 from the germline V gene are MNHNY and SVGAGI (reference sequence). CDR3 length: 12 residues.

The V call is TRBV7-2, the J call TRBJ2-3; D call uncertain. The CDR3 is 13 residues long. Germline CDR1 reads SGHTA; CDR2 reads FQGNSA. V was pared by 5 bases and J by 2 bases, with 8 bases between. The CDR3: CASSVSHTDTQYF. CDR3 bases: TGTGCCAGCAGCGTATCGCACACAGATACGCAGTATTTT.

This clone appeared once. The CDR3 reads CASSYSGTGSTEAFF. In DNA form, the CDR3 reads TGTGCCAGCAGTTACTCCGGGACAGGTAGCACTGAAGCTTTCTTT. The gene calls are TRBV6-5 and TRBJ1-1, with 8 bases lining up with TRBD1. The V and J ends lost 0 bases and 4 bases, in that order; junction bases with no gene match: 4. Looked up from germline, CDR1 is MNHEY and CDR2 is SVGAGI. The CDR3 is 15 residues long.

The CDR3, as DNA: TGCGCCAGCAGACAGGGGTTTATGAACACTGAAGCTTTCTTT. This translates into CASRQGFMNTEAFF. The chain carries TRBV5-1 and TRBJ1-1; 7 bases align to TRBD1. Trimming removed 5 bases from V and 0 bases from J; junction bases left unmatched: 4. Germline CDR1 is SGHRS and CDR2 is YFSETQ. The CDR3 spans 14 residues.

The chain has TRBV5-6 and TRBJ2-1; D may be TRBD2 (5 bases). Germline V CDR1 and CDR2: SGHDT, YYEEEE. The V and J ends lost 4 bases and 7 bases respectively, with 15 bases between them. The CDR3 is 14 residues long. The CDR3 sequence: CASSAGLPNNEQFF. The CDR3 DNA reads as TGTGCCAGCAGCGCGGGTTTACCCAATAATGAGCAGTTCTTC.

The rearrangement uses TRBV19 and TRBJ2-5; TRBD1 might be the D (6 bases). The CDR3 has 15 amino acids. V dropped 9 bases and J dropped 5 bases, with 22 bases sitting between them. Germline CDR1 LNHDA, CDR2 SQIVND (reference sequence). The CDR3 DNA sequence: TGTGCCAGGAAAAACGGACAGCGCCGGGACGAGACCCAGTACTTC. Translating gives CARKNGQRRDETQYF. Looking up the rest from reference TRBV19 and TRBJ2-5 gives the full variable domain: DGGITQSPKYLFRKEGQNVTLSCEQNLNHDAMYWYRQDPGQGLRLIYYSQIVNDFQKGDIAEGYSVSREKKESFPLTVTSAQKNPTAFYLCARKNGQRRDETQYFGPGTRLLVL.

This rearrangement joins TRBV19 to TRBJ2-7; D is possibly TRBD1 (7 bases). CDR3 length: 16 amino acids. V lost 5 bases and J 6 bases, leaving 23 bases between the germline ends. Germline loops: CDR1 LNHDA, CDR2 SQIVND (reference sequence). CDR3 sequence: CASSESDREGLCEQYF. The CDR3, as DNA: TGTGCCAGTAGTGAGTCCGACAGGGAAGGACTATGCGAGCAGTACTTC.

The chain joins TRBV5-1 to TRBJ1-5, with D unclear. The germline V and J ends were trimmed by 0 bases and 3 bases, with 13 bases remaining between them. Germline loops: CDR1 SGHRS, CDR2 YFSETQ. This CDR3 spans 16 amino acids. CDR3 protein: CASSLGAEGVNQPQHF. The CDR3 DNA follows: TGCGCCAGCAGCTTGGGGGCGGAAGGAGTCAATCAGCCCCAGCATTTT.

This sequence joins TRBV10-3 and TRBJ1-3; TRBD1 matches 8 bases. J gave up 4 bases and V 5 bases, and 7 bases lay outside the gene matches. CDR3 size: 15 residues. CDR1 is ENHRY, CDR2 SYGVKD, per germline. The chain's CDR3 is CAISRQGSAGNTIYF. The DNA for the CDR3 is TGTGCCATCAGTAGACAGGGGTCCGCAGGAAACACCATATATTTT.

CDR3 coding DNA: TGTGCCAGCAGTTGGGACCGCAATCAGCCCCAGCATTTT. This encodes CASSWDRNQPQHF. The V gene is TRBV7-8, the J gene TRBJ1-5; possible D gene TRBD1, 5 bases. This CDR3 has 13 amino acids. V shed 6 bases and J shed 2 bases, with 8 bases lying between them. Germline CDR1 is SGHVS and CDR2 is FQNEAQ.

The CDR3 spells CASSLTRYRTSGRAGTDTQYF. The CDR3 DNA reads TGTGCCAGCAGTTTGACCCGCTATCGGACTAGCGGGAGGGCCGGAACAGATACGCAGTATTTT. The V call is TRBV28, the J call TRBJ2-3, with TRBD2 matching over 15 bases. V was pared by 3 bases and J by 3 bases, with 16 bases of the junction left unmatched. Germline CDR1 and CDR2: MDHEN and SYDVKM. CDR3 size: 21 residues.

This clone was picked up one time. J is TRBJ1-4 and V is TRBV7-9, with 12 positions matching TRBD1. Germline V gene lookup returns CDR1 SEHNR and CDR2 FQNEAQ (reference sequence). V shed 1 base, J shed 8 bases, and the junction held 2 bases outside the gene matches. This CDR3 contains 15 residues. CDR3 in DNA: TGTGCCAGCAGCTTAGTTGGGACAGGGGGCGAAAAACTGTTTTTT. It is translated as CASSLVGTGGEKLFF.

The genes are TRBV6-5 and TRBJ2-7, with D uncertain. Germline V gene sequence: CDR1 MNHEY, CDR2 SVGAGI. Trimming pared 0 bases from V and 2 bases from J, leaving 8 bases between. The CDR3 consists of 14 residues. The CDR3 spells CASSYSLGPYEQYF. CDR3 DNA sequence: TGTGCCAGCAGTTACTCCCTCGGACCCTACGAGCAGTACTTC.

This clone was observed once. The chain is built from TRBV20-1 and TRBJ2-1, with 8 bases identical to TRBD2. The CDR3 is 11 amino acids. CDR1 is DFQATT and CDR2 is SNEGSKA in the germline V gene (reference sequence). J gave up 6 bases and V 8 bases, and 3 bases lay outside the gene matches. CDR3 protein: CSSGSINEQFF. The CDR3 DNA follows: TGCAGTAGCGGGAGTATCAATGAGCAGTTCTTC.

The chain joins TRBV30 to TRBJ1-5; D possibly corresponds to TRBD1 (6 bases). This CDR3 spans 20 amino acids. The V gene's germline CDR1 is GTSNPN and CDR2 SVGIG (reference sequence). V lost 4 bases and J 5 bases, leaving 33 bases between the germline ends. Here the CDR3 DNA reads TGTGCCTGGAACGGTTACGGGTTATTAGGTCAGGGGTCCCAATATCAGCCCCAGCATTTT. Amino acids: CAWNGYGLLGQGSQYQPQHF.

The genes are TRBV29-1 and TRBJ2-5; 11 positions match TRBD1. This CDR3 has 15 amino acids. Germline loops: CDR1 SQVTM, CDR2 ANQGSEA. Losses at the gene ends were 6 bases for V and 1 base for J; bases not matched to a gene: 7. CDR3 sequence reads: CSVIRDRGFQETQYF. The CDR3 nucleotides read TGCAGCGTGATTCGGGACAGGGGGTTCCAAGAGACCCAGTACTTC.

This sequence joins TRBV19 and TRBJ1-1; TRBD1 matches 9 bases. Germline V gives CDR1 LNHDA, CDR2 SQIVND (reference sequence). After removal of 5 bases from V and 3 bases from J, the junction contained 16 bases not matched to a gene. CDR3 length: 18 amino acids. The CDR3 nucleotides are TGTGCCAGTAGTCCCCCTACCCACAGGGGGCCGAAGGACACTGAAGCTTTCTTT. The encoded protein is CASSPPTHRGPKDTEAFF.

The chain has TRBV6-6 and TRBJ2-3; maybe TRBD2 (6 bases). The germline V gene has CDR1 MNHNY and CDR2 SVGAGI (reference sequence). V lost 2 bases and J lost 0, with 12 bases in between. CDR3 length: 16 residues. CDR3 sequence reads: CASSYGLATSTDTQYF. Written as DNA, the CDR3 is TGTGCCAGCAGTTACGGCCTAGCGACTAGCACAGATACGCAGTATTTT.

This chain connects TRBV28 to TRBJ2-7; D perhaps matches TRBD1 (5 bases). Germline loops: CDR1 MDHEN, CDR2 SYDVKM. The CDR3 contains 12 residues. Trimming pared 3 bases from V and 5 bases from J, leaving 8 bases between. The CDR3 protein is CASSLPGNEQYF. As DNA, the CDR3 is TGTGCCAGCAGTTTGCCAGGGAACGAGCAGTACTTC.

The chain employs TRBV5-8 and TRBJ2-3; 15 positions match TRBD2. Germline V gene data show CDR1 as SGHTS and CDR2 as YDEGEE. The CDR3 extends over 16 amino acids. V dropped 5 bases and J dropped 3; count of bases not matched to a gene: 4. The chain's CDR3 is CASSPGLAGGTDTQYF. In DNA, the CDR3 is TGTGCCAGCAGTCCTGGACTAGCGGGAGGGACAGATACGCAGTATTTT. Based on the CDR3 plus reference TRBV5-8 and TRBJ2-3, the full variable domain is EAGVTQSPTHLIKTRGQQATLRCSPISGHTSVYWYQQALGLGLQFLLWYDEGEERNRGNFPPRFSGRQFPNYSSELNVNALELEDSALYLCASSPGLAGGTDTQYFGPGTRLTVL.

CDR3 sequence (DNA): TGTGCCAGCAGTACCGGGAACACTGAAGCTTTCTTT. Its translation: CASSTGNTEAFF. The J gene is TRBJ1-1, the V gene TRBV7-2; the D is unclear. The CDR3 covers 12 residues. The germline gives CDR1 SGHTA, CDR2 FQGNSA. With 6 bases removed from V and 1 base from J, the gap between germline ends came to 6 bases.

The genes are TRBV6-5 and TRBJ2-3; D gene ambiguous. CDR3 size: 11 residues. Trimming took 6 bases from V and 4 from J, leaving 5 bases between them. CDR1 and CDR2 (germline): MNHEY, SVGAGI. CDR3 in amino acids: CASRQADTQYF. The CDR3 coding sequence is TGTGCCAGCAGGCAGGCAGATACGCAGTATTTT.

V and J are TRBV18 and TRBJ2-1; 7 bases match TRBD2. This CDR3 comprises 16 residues. CDR1 is KGHSH, CDR2 LQKENI, per germline. After removal of 0 bases from V and 3 bases from J, the junction contained 5 bases not matched to a gene. The CDR3: CASSPPGGGNYNEQFF. CDR3 bases: TGTGCCAGCTCACCACCGGGGGGAGGGAACTACAATGAGCAGTTCTTC.

The chain carries TRBV5-1 and TRBJ2-7; D might be TRBD1 (6 bases). In germline, CDR1 is SGHRS, CDR2 YFSETQ. Trimming shortened V by 2 bases and J by 0 bases, and 15 bases separated the two germline ends. This CDR3 spans 16 amino acids. CDR3 loop: CASSLSGTTSSYEQYF. In DNA form, the CDR3 reads TGCGCCAGCAGCTTATCCGGGACAACTAGCTCCTACGAGCAGTACTTC.